Sequencing of this T cell receptor beta chain was carried out in a study of shared clonotypes between healthy human individuals. The ends were cut back, 5 bases at V and 13 bases at J, with 18 bases in the middle. From germline, CDR1 is LNHDA and CDR2 SQIVND (reference sequence). The CDR3 is 14 residues long. Points on this clone: What it binds is not known.

General study points: The study drew on few donors, limiting represented genetic and exposure-history diversity.

Data came from immunoSEQ multiplex PCR; TCRdb stores just in-frame clones and leaves some out. The repertoire holds over a million clones, with around 74% as singletons. The TCR was taken from a man younger than 35 in good health. Sequenced sample: memory CD4+ T cells sorted from blood. Regarding subset: CD45RA-negative fraction. The J gene is TRBJ1-6, the V gene TRBV19; D perhaps matches TRBD1 (6 bases). In DNA, the CDR3 is TGTGCCAGTAGTCCACAGGGTCGGGGAGATCCCCTCCACTTT. It codes for CASSPQGRGDPLHF.